The 18 T cell receptor beta chains given below trace back to one sample, sequenced in a study of cytomegalovirus exposure and HLA in healthy donors. Amplification used 60 Vbeta primers and 13 Jbeta primers. Produced via immunoSEQ multiplex PCR; TCRdb's table is partial and in-frame only. The sample records fewer than 120,000 clones, over 60% being singletons. Sequenced: PBMCs. These receptors originate from a woman in her sixties or seventies in good health and CMV-seropositive.

The chain recombines TRBV28 with TRBJ2-3; TRBD1 matches 8 bases. Unmatched junction bases numbered 5, after V lost 5 bases and J lost 1 base. This CDR3 region has 15 residues. Germline-derived CDR1 and CDR2 are MDHEN and SYDVKM. DNA of the CDR3: TGTGCCAGCAGTCCGCCGGGACAGGGCACAGATACGCAGTATTTT. This translates into CASSPPGQGTDTQYF.

The V call is TRBV15, the J call TRBJ1-1; D is unresolved. Germline-derived CDR1 and CDR2 are LNHNV and YYDKDF (reference sequence). Trimming stripped 0 bases from V and 1 base from J, with 9 bases between. This CDR3 has 15 amino acids. The CDR3 region is CATSRDSLANTEAFF. The CDR3 nucleotides read TGTGCCACCAGCAGAGATTCCCTAGCGAACACTGAAGCTTTCTTT.

The chain is built from TRBV4-2 and TRBJ2-7; D possibly corresponds to TRBD2 (6 bases). The ends were cut back, 1 base at V and 3 bases at J, with 13 bases in the middle. The CDR3 is 15 amino acids. Germline V gene data show CDR1 as LGHNA and CDR2 as YNFKEQ. The CDR3: CASSQVAGPLYEQYF. CDR3 in DNA: TGTGCCAGCAGCCAAGTGGCGGGGCCGCTCTACGAGCAGTACTTC.

The chain carries TRBV30 and TRBJ1-1; D call uncertain. This CDR3 is 12 amino acids long. Trimming removed 3 bases at V and 5 bases at J, with 10 bases between. Germline CDR1 reads GTSNPN; CDR2 reads SVGIG (reference sequence). The CDR3 DNA reads as TGTGCCTGGAGATTTGGAGGGACTGAAGCTTTCTTT. Translated, it gives CAWRFGGTEAFF.

The rearrangement uses TRBV5-4 and TRBJ2-7; D unresolved. The V gene lost 4 bases and the J gene lost 1 base, with 9 bases spanning the gap. The CDR3 covers 13 residues. Germline CDR1 SGHNT, CDR2 YYREEE (reference sequence). The chain's CDR3 is CASSPGSSYEQYF. CDR3 nucleotides: TGTGCCAGCAGCCCAGGTTCTTCCTACGAGCAGTACTTC.

The chain has TRBV5-1 and TRBJ1-2, with 7 bases matching TRBD1. This CDR3 has 13 residues. From germline, CDR1 is SGHRS and CDR2 YFSETQ. The ends lost 4 bases at V and 2 bases at J; junction bases unmatched: 2. The CDR3 DNA is TGCGCCAGCAGCCAACAGGGGAACTATGGCTACACCTTC. Its protein product is CASSQQGNYGYTF. Supplemented by reference TRBV5-1 and TRBJ1-2, the full variable domain reads KAGVTQTPRYLIKTRGQQVTLSCSPISGHRSVSWYQQTPGQGLQFLFEYFSETQRNKGNFPGRFSGRQFSNSRSEMNVSTLELGDSALYLCASSQQGNYGYTFGSGTRLTVV.

V and J are TRBV7-9 and TRBJ1-6; TRBD1 agrees at 7 bases. The CDR3 spans 15 residues. In germline, CDR1 is SEHNR, CDR2 FQNEAQ (reference sequence). The ends lost 1 base at V and 5 bases at J; junction bases unmatched: 2. The chain's CDR3 is CASSLGDRDNSPLHF. The CDR3 coding sequence is TGTGCCAGCAGCTTAGGGGACAGAGATAATTCACCCCTCCACTTT. The full variable domain, with the rest looked up from reference TRBV7-9 and TRBJ1-6, is DTGVSQNPRHKITKRGQNVTFRCDPISEHNRLYWYRQTLGQGPEFLTYFQNEAQLEKSRLLSDRFSAERPKGSFSTLEIQRTEQGDSAMYLCASSLGDRDNSPLHFGNGTRLTVT.

A single count supports this clone. The chain employs TRBV7-6 and TRBJ1-2; D is undetermined. The germline gives CDR1 SGHVS, CDR2 FNYEAQ. The CDR3 is 16 residues long. The V and J ends lost 0 bases and 8 bases respectively, with 19 bases between them. The CDR3 DNA reads as TGTGCCAGCAGCTTAGCCGTTTCAACTCCCGCCGAGGGCTACACCTTC. Translating gives CASSLAVSTPAEGYTF.

V gene TRBV9 combines with J gene TRBJ2-3; 8 nucleotides match TRBD2. Losses at the gene ends were 6 bases for V and 2 bases for J; bases not matched to a gene: 20. CDR1 SGDLS and CDR2 YYNGEE come from the germline V gene. The CDR3 loop spans 19 amino acids. In DNA, the CDR3 is TGTGCCAGCAAAGCGTTGTTAGAACTAGCGGAGGGACCCACAGATACGCAGTATTTT. This translates into CASKALLELAEGPTDTQYF.

J is TRBJ1-2 and V is TRBV5-8, with a weak D call TRBD1 (5 bases). Germline CDR1 SGHTS, CDR2 YDEGEE. The CDR3 totals 14 residues. V was trimmed by 4 bases and J by 3 bases, leaving 13 bases between them. CDR3 DNA: TGTGCCAGCAGCCGTTGGGTAGGGGACTATGGCTACACCTTC. Protein sequence: CASSRWVGDYGYTF.

This clone was picked up a small number of times. This rearrangement joins TRBV6-5 to TRBJ2-7; D gene unclear. V lost 0 bases to trimming and J lost 2 bases, with 14 bases between them. The CDR3 runs to 16 residues. The germline CDR1 and CDR2 sequences are MNHEY and SVGAGI. Here the CDR3 DNA reads TGTGCCAGCAGTTACTCGATGCAACTTGAGGCCTACGAGCAGTACTTC. Translating gives CASSYSMQLEAYEQYF.

The table lists this clone with a few counts. The V gene is TRBV2, the J gene TRBJ2-7, with D possibly TRBD1 on 6 matching bases. This CDR3 is 14 amino acids long. Between the trimmed V and J ends, which lost 2 bases and 3 bases, there was a span of 11 bases. Germline V gene data show CDR1 as SNHLY and CDR2 as FYNNEI. The CDR3 region is CASSEIGQIYEQYF. The CDR3 DNA reads as TGTGCCAGCAGTGAAATCGGACAGATCTACGAGCAGTACTTC.

This chain joins TRBV5-1 and TRBJ2-7; D may be TRBD2 (6 bases). V gave up 0 bases and J gave up 6 bases, with 16 bases separating them. The CDR3 loop spans 15 amino acids. Germline V gene lookup returns CDR1 SGHRS and CDR2 YFSETQ. This CDR3 is CASSLAGTDTGEQYF. The CDR3, as DNA: TGCGCCAGCAGCTTGGCAGGGACTGACACCGGCGAGCAGTACTTC.

The V gene is TRBV27, the J gene TRBJ2-1; a weak D match, TRBD1 (5 bases). Germline CDR1 is MNHEY and CDR2 is SMNVEV (reference sequence). V lost 5 bases, J lost 3 bases, and 8 bases lay in between. This CDR3 region has 13 residues. CDR3 sequence (DNA): TGTGCCAGCAGTCTAGGGGACTACAATGAGCAGTTCTTC. Encoded protein: CASSLGDYNEQFF.

Turning to this clone: The junction departs from germline at one end; a sequencing error may be responsible. V gene TRBV7-9 combines with J gene TRBJ2-3; tentative D call: TRBD2 (6 bases). The germline V gene encodes CDR1 SEHNR and CDR2 FQNEAQ (reference sequence). This CDR3 has 16 residues. The CDR3 region is CSSSLSSGRRADTQYF. CDR3 DNA: TGTTCCAGCAGCTTATCCTCCGGCCGGAGGGCAGATACGCAGTATTTT.

This clone has a single count. The chain employs TRBV5-1 and TRBJ1-2; D uncertain. This CDR3 has 16 amino acids. Germline assignment: CDR1 SGHRS and CDR2 YFSETQ. V lost 4 bases to trimming and J lost 2 bases, with 18 bases between them. CDR3 sequence (DNA): TGCGCCAGCAGCGGCGGGCTTGACTCTTTCAACTATGGCTACACCTTC. Its translation is CASSGGLDSFNYGYTF. Using reference TRBV5-1 and TRBJ1-2 for the parts outside the CDR3, the full variable domain is KAGVTQTPRYLIKTRGQQVTLSCSPISGHRSVSWYQQTPGQGLQFLFEYFSETQRNKGNFPGRFSGRQFSNSRSEMNVSTLELGDSALYLCASSGGLDSFNYGYTFGSGTRLTVV.

CDR3 amino acids: CASSLSPAHMEGEQFF. In DNA, the CDR3 is TGCGCCAGCAGCTTGAGTCCAGCACATATGGAGGGTGAGCAGTTCTTC. V gene TRBV5-1 combines with J gene TRBJ2-1, with D perhaps matching TRBD2 (6 bases). The germline V gene has CDR1 SGHRS and CDR2 YFSETQ. The CDR3 extends over 16 amino acids. Trimming cost V 1 base and J 9 bases, with 20 bases left between them.

The chain is built from TRBV10-3 and TRBJ1-1; 7 bases match TRBD1. V dropped 4 bases and J dropped 0; count of bases not matched to a gene: 8. The germline V gene encodes CDR1 ENHRY and CDR2 SYGVKD. This CDR3 is built from 16 residues. The CDR3 coding sequence is TGTGCCATCAGTGGCCGGACAGGAACCATGAACACTGAAGCTTTCTTT. Its translation: CAISGRTGTMNTEAFF.